One T cell receptor beta chain is described in this entry. Germline CDR1 is SGHRS and CDR2 is YFSETQ. The CDR3 runs 16 residues. V was pared by 4 bases and J by 2 bases, with 16 bases between. This sample is drawn from a study of technical replicates of blood from several donors. Only in-frame clones appear in the TCRdb table, and some are missing; sequencing was by immunoSEQ multiplex PCR. The sample carries 70,000 to 85,000 clones, about 97% recorded once. The sequence came from a human donor in good health. Input material: T cells isolated from PBMCs. This rearrangement joins TRBV5-1 to TRBJ1-3; D unresolved. CDR3 region: CASSEGPLLPGNTIYF. Written as DNA, the CDR3 is TGCGCCAGCAGCGAGGGCCCACTACTACCTGGAAACACCATATATTTT.